This T cell receptor (beta chain) was documented in a study of immune evolution from preneoplasia to lung adenocarcinoma. Study as a whole: HLA loss of heterozygosity: roughly 6.6% AIS, around 16% MIA, around 33% ADC, none AAH. Findings of the study overall: Normal lung had highest clonality; later lesions appeared denser, more diverse.

Only in-frame clones appear in the TCRdb table, and some are missing; sequencing was by immunoSEQ multiplex PCR. The table shows tens of thousands of clones, with roughly 68% occurring only once. Comment on this clone: Its matching antigen is unknown.

V dropped 7 bases and J dropped 0; count of bases not matched to a gene: 7. Germline CDR1 and CDR2: MNHNS and SASEGT. The CDR3 sequence is 15 residues long. This chain links TRBV6-1 with TRBJ1-1; TRBD1 matches at 8 bases. The TCR originated in a person aged 55-75 years with lung adenocarcinoma. The sequencing input was FFPE invasive lung adenocarcinoma tissue. CDR3 amino acids: CASIRDRPMNTEAFF. In DNA form, the CDR3 reads TGTGCCAGCATCCGGGACAGGCCGATGAACACTGAAGCTTTCTTT.